Listed here are 27 T cell receptor beta chains from one sample, sequenced in a study of T-cell memory formation after mild COVID-19. From the 5' RACE reads, TCRdb called clonotypes with MiXCR, one entry per CDR3 protein. The sample carries 180,000 or so distinct CDR3 sequences, around 10% recorded once. Sequenced material: PBMCs or a T cell subset sorted from them (not recorded which). The receptor source for this set is a man younger than 35 who had mild COVID-19 (a few samples of this study predate the infection). Cell type and time point are not known.

V usage is TRBV19 and J usage is TRBJ1-2; D ambiguous. The CDR3 sequence is 14 residues long. Per the germline V gene, CDR1 is LNHDA and CDR2 is SQIVND (reference sequence). V lost 3 bases and J 1 base, leaving 9 bases between the germline ends. CDR3 region: CASSIRRGNYGYTF. The CDR3 DNA follows: TGTGCCAGTAGTATCCGCCGGGGTAACTATGGCTACACCTTC.

This clonotype was seen ten or more times. This chain connects TRBV5-1 to TRBJ2-3; D remains ambiguous. Germline assignment: CDR1 SGHRS and CDR2 YFSETQ. The CDR3 runs to 12 residues. The V end lost 0 bases, the J end lost 3 bases, and 2 bases lay between the germline ends. CDR3 DNA sequence: TGCGCCAGCAGCTTGGAAACAGATACGCAGTATTTT. Protein sequence: CASSLETDTQYF.

The chain joins TRBV27 to TRBJ1-2, with TRBD1 as a possible D gene (6 bases). This CDR3 is 13 amino acids long. Germline CDR1 MNHEY, CDR2 SMNVEV (reference sequence). Trimming stripped 5 bases from V and 8 bases from J, with 15 bases between. The CDR3 here is CASSRPNRVGYTF. The CDR3 DNA follows: TGTGCCAGCAGTCGCCCCAACAGGGTAGGCTACACCTTC.

The chain combines TRBV12-3 or TRBV12-4 with TRBJ2-5; tentatively, D is TRBD1 or TRBD2 (5 bases each). V shed 5 bases and J shed 5 bases, with 9 bases lying between them. This CDR3 is built from 12 residues. The CDR3 protein is CASSGTWETQYF. The CDR3 coding sequence is TGTGCCAGCAGTGGGACGTGGGAGACCCAGTACTTC.

This clonotype came up many times. CDR3 DNA sequence: TGTGCCAGCAGCTTAACCAGCGGGGGGATAAATGAGCAGTTCTTC. It translates to CASSLTSGGINEQFF. The V and J genes are TRBV7-3 and TRBJ2-1, with 9 bases lining up with TRBD2. In germline, CDR1 is SGHTA, CDR2 FQGTGA. Trimming cost V 0 bases and J 7 bases; bases outside gene matches: 4. This CDR3 region has 15 residues.

The chain links TRBV10-3 to TRBJ2-1; 8 bases align to TRBD1. CDR1 is ENHRY, CDR2 SYGVKD, per germline. The CDR3 covers 17 residues. After removal of 8 bases from V and 0 bases from J, the junction contained 12 bases not matched to a gene. The CDR3 DNA follows: TGTGCCATCTCGATGGAACTGACAGGGGTCTCCTACAATGAGCAGTTCTTC. It specifies CAISMELTGVSYNEQFF.

The chain uses TRBV21-1 and TRBJ1-1; the table assigns TRBD1, which was not confirmed against the DNA. TRBV21-1 is listed as a pseudogene. This CDR3 has 13 residues. The CDR3 reads CASSKAPGFEAFF. CDR3 nucleotide sequence: TGTGCCAGCAGCAAAGCTCCGGGTTTTGAAGCTTTCTTT.

This clonotype was detected many times. This chain links TRBV28 with TRBJ1-5; the D is unclear. Germline V CDR1 and CDR2: MDHEN, SYDVKM. Trimming removed 3 bases at V and 4 bases at J, with 4 bases between. The CDR3 runs 12 residues. The CDR3 DNA is TGTGCCAGCAGTTTTACGAATCAGCCCCAGCATTTT. Translating gives CASSFTNQPQHF.

This clonotype has just a few counts. V and J are TRBV9 and TRBJ2-1; no definite D call. The V end was cut by 0 bases, the J end by 0 bases, with 10 bases between. CDR3 size: 16 residues. Germline V gene lookup returns CDR1 SGDLS and CDR2 YYNGEE. The CDR3 DNA follows: TGTGCCAGCAGCGTAGATAGTCGAAGCTCCTACAATGAGCAGTTCTTC. It encodes CASSVDSRSSYNEQFF.

The chain is built from TRBV6-5 and TRBJ1-5, with a tentative D call TRBD1 (5 bases). Germline values: CDR1 MNHEY, CDR2 SVGAGI. The CDR3 has 15 residues. V lost 6 bases to trimming and J lost 6 bases, with 18 bases between them. This chain's CDR3 is CASRKGARRSQPQHF. DNA for the CDR3: TGTGCCAGCAGGAAAGGGGCGCGCCGAAGTCAGCCCCAGCATTTT.

This clonotype was counted only a few times. V gene TRBV12-3 or TRBV12-4 combines with J gene TRBJ2-3, with a tentative D call TRBD2 (7 bases). The germline V and J ends were trimmed by 6 bases and 1 base, with 23 bases remaining between them. The CDR3 covers 18 residues. The CDR3 loop reads CASRKDRGAGGRTDTQYF. Written as DNA, the CDR3 is TGTGCCAGCAGGAAAGACCGGGGGGCCGGGGGACGCACAGATACGCAGTATTTT.

This clonotype was seen a few times. The CDR3 reads CSAKTGLGYNEQFF. The CDR3 nucleotides read TGCAGTGCTAAAACAGGGCTAGGCTACAATGAGCAGTTCTTC. The chain employs TRBV20-1 and TRBJ2-1, with D maybe TRBD1 (6 bases). With 4 bases removed from V and 3 bases from J, the gap between germline ends came to 13 bases. Germline V CDR1 and CDR2: DFQATT, SNEGSKA (reference sequence). The CDR3 consists of 14 residues.

The rearrangement joins TRBV7-2 to TRBJ1-5; no definite D call. With 3 bases removed from V and 9 bases from J, the gap between germline ends came to 12 bases. The germline gives CDR1 SGHTA, CDR2 FQGNSA. This CDR3 is 13 amino acids long. CDR3 amino acids: CASSFRNSLPQHF. CDR3 nucleotides: TGTGCCAGCAGCTTTCGAAATTCTTTGCCCCAGCATTTT.

This sequence joins TRBV6-2 or TRBV6-3 and TRBJ2-3; tentatively, D is TRBD2 (5 bases). V was trimmed by 8 bases and J by 0 bases, leaving 15 bases between them. This CDR3 spans 15 amino acids. In germline, CDR1 is MNHEY, CDR2 SVGEGT. The CDR3: CASRERGHSTDTQYF. CDR3 in DNA: TGTGCCAGCCGCGAACGGGGTCATAGCACAGATACGCAGTATTTT.

This clonotype was observed a handful of times. The chain joins TRBV29-1 to TRBJ2-7; 7 bases map to TRBD2. Germline V gives CDR1 SQVTM, CDR2 ANQGSEA. CDR3 size: 12 residues. V was pared by 1 base and J by 5 bases, with 2 bases of the junction left unmatched. The CDR3 nucleotides read TGCAGCGTTGAAGGGAGCGGGAACGAGCAGTACTTC. Amino acid sequence: CSVEGSGNEQYF.

This clonotype was seen more than once but under ten times. V gene TRBV2 combines with J gene TRBJ2-3; D unclear. Germline V gene sequence: CDR1 SNHLY, CDR2 FYNNEI. The V and J ends lost 3 bases and 1 base respectively, with 14 bases between them. The CDR3 spans 16 residues. As DNA, the CDR3 is TGTGCCAGCAGTGAGTTGGGGTATACTGGCACAGATACGCAGTATTTT. This gives the protein CASSELGYTGTDTQYF. Full variable domain (remainder filled in from reference TRBV2 and TRBJ2-3): EPEVTQTPSHQVTQMGQEVILRCVPISNHLYFYWYRQILGQKVEFLVSFYNNEISEKSEIFDDQFSVERPDGSNFTLKIRSTKLEDSAMYFCASSELGYTGTDTQYFGPGTRLTVL.

This clonotype came up a few times. This chain connects TRBV24-1 to TRBJ1-1; D is ambiguous. The germline V gene has CDR1 KGHDR and CDR2 SFDVKD. The CDR3 loop spans 13 amino acids. V lost 3 bases to trimming and J lost 4 bases, with 8 bases between them. CDR3 nucleotides: TGTGCCACCAGTGATGAGTATGGCACTGAAGCTTTCTTT. Protein sequence: CATSDEYGTEAFF.

This chain joins TRBV5-1 and TRBJ1-4, with D possibly being TRBD1 (5 bases). Germline V gene lookup returns CDR1 SGHRS and CDR2 YFSETQ. This CDR3 region has 14 residues. Trimming pared 4 bases from V and 8 bases from J, leaving 15 bases between. In nucleotides, the CDR3 is TGCGCCAGCAGCCCCGGGACCCATCGGGAAAAACTGTTTTTT. Amino acids: CASSPGTHREKLFF.

This chain links TRBV12-3 or TRBV12-4 with TRBJ1-1, with 7 bases matching TRBD1. V was pared by 6 bases and J by 3 bases, with 16 bases of the junction left unmatched. This CDR3 region has 17 residues. The CDR3 DNA reads TGTGCCAGCAGCCAACATACCAACAGGGGACGAGACACTGAAGCTTTCTTT. It codes for CASSQHTNRGRDTEAFF.

This clonotype was counted a few times. The chain is built from TRBV9 and TRBJ2-1; tentative D call: TRBD1 (7 bases). With 3 bases removed from V and 6 bases from J, the gap between germline ends came to 13 bases. The CDR3 is 14 residues long. Germline CDR1 is SGDLS and CDR2 is YYNGEE. The CDR3 loop reads CASSAGQEGNEQFF. The CDR3 DNA follows: TGTGCCAGCAGCGCCGGACAGGAGGGCAATGAGCAGTTCTTC.

This clonotype was counted ten times or more. The chain carries TRBV6-5 and TRBJ1-1; no clear D gene. V shed 7 bases and J shed 3 bases, with 15 bases lying between them. CDR3 length: 14 residues. Germline V gene lookup returns CDR1 MNHEY and CDR2 SVGAGI. The CDR3 is CASTPGGRDTEAFF. The CDR3 coding sequence is TGTGCCAGCACCCCGGGTGGCCGAGACACTGAAGCTTTCTTT.

The V call is TRBV4-2, the J call TRBJ2-5; 8 nucleotides agree with TRBD2. J gave up 5 bases and V 4 bases, and 6 bases lay outside the gene matches. This CDR3 comprises 14 residues. Germline lookup yields CDR1 LGHNA and CDR2 YNFKEQ. CDR3 residues: CASSLGGAAETQYF. CDR3 coding DNA: TGTGCCAGCAGCCTCGGGGGGGCCGCGGAGACCCAGTACTTC.

The rearrangement joins TRBV5-1 to TRBJ2-3, with TRBD2 identical over 11 bases. The CDR3 covers 16 residues. J was trimmed by 2 bases and V by 4 bases; bases with no gene match: 6. Germline lookup yields CDR1 SGHRS and CDR2 YFSETQ. CDR3 amino acids: CASSTLAGGSTDTQYF. For the CDR3, the DNA is TGCGCCAGCAGCACCCTAGCGGGGGGTTCCACAGATACGCAGTATTTT. Variable domain in full (rest from reference TRBV5-1 and TRBJ2-3): KAGVTQTPRYLIKTRGQQVTLSCSPISGHRSVSWYQQTPGQGLQFLFEYFSETQRNKGNFPGRFSGRQFSNSRSEMNVSTLELGDSALYLCASSTLAGGSTDTQYFGPGTRLTVL.

This clonotype was counted only a few times. The genes are TRBV29-1 and TRBJ2-7, with unresolved D. V lost 7 bases and J 3 bases, leaving 10 bases between the germline ends. CDR3 length: 11 amino acids. Per germline, CDR1 SQVTM and CDR2 ANQGSEA. DNA of the CDR3: TGCAGCGGTACACGAAACTACGAGCAGTACTTC. This encodes CSGTRNYEQYF.

With respect to this clonotype: The junction and the germline gene differ at one end; a read error may be behind it. This rearrangement joins TRBV7-2 to TRBJ2-7; 8 bases map to TRBD1. This CDR3 comprises 13 residues. Germline CDR1 is SGHTA and CDR2 is FQGNSA. The DNA for the CDR3 is TGTGCCAGCAGCTTATTCCCGGGACAGGAGGGCAACTTC. Translation gives CASSLFPGQEGNF.

This clonotype has only a few counts. This chain uses TRBV12-3 or TRBV12-4 with TRBJ2-3; 13 bases agree with TRBD2. V trimming: 1 base; J trimming: 4 bases; junction bases outside the gene matches: 8. CDR3 length: 18 residues. The CDR3 bases are TGTGCCAGCAGTTTAGTACTAGCGGGGGGGCCTCAGGCAGATACGCAGTATTTT. As protein: CASSLVLAGGPQADTQYF.

This clonotype was seen a few times. The chain uses TRBV20-1 and TRBJ1-1; TRBD1 is a possible D gene (5 bases). V gave up 4 bases and J gave up 5 bases, with 20 bases separating them. Germline assignment: CDR1 DFQATT and CDR2 SNEGSKA (reference sequence). The CDR3 loop spans 15 amino acids. The CDR3 region has the DNA TGCAGTGCTATGACGGGGGGAGCGGCGGGGACTGAAGCTTTCTTT. This codes for CSAMTGGAAGTEAFF.